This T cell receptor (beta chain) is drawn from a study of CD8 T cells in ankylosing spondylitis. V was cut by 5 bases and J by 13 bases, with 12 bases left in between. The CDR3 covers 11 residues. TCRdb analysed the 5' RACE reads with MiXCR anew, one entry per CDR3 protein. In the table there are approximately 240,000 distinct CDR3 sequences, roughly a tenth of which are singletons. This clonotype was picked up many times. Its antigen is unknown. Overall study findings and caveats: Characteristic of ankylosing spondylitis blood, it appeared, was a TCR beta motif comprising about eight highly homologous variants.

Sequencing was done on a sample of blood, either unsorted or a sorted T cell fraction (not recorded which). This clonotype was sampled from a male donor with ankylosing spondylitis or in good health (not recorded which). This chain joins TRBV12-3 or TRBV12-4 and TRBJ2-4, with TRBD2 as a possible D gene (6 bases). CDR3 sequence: CASSMGGHQYF. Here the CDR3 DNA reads TGTGCCAGCAGTATGGGGGGTCACCAGTACTTC.